This TCR beta chain was retrieved from a study of Ad26.COV2.S vaccination and SARS-CoV-2 variants. The CDR3 totals 15 residues. Germline V gene lookup returns CDR1 MNHEY and CDR2 SVGAGI. The germline V and J ends were trimmed by 5 bases and 3 bases, with 16 bases remaining between them. Treatment defined: 15 to 20 received Ad26.COV2.S at low or high dose, single or two shots; 5 received placebo; per-sample allocation not given. Samples came from day 63 after the first vaccine or placebo injection. This clone is a singleton in its sample. Data came from immunoSEQ multiplex PCR; TCRdb stores just in-frame clones and leaves some out. Of just over 350,000 clones in the sample, around 83% were seen once.

The starting material was peripheral blood, obtained in a trial of Ad26.COV2.S vaccine versus placebo. The receptor's source is a person aged 18-65 years who received the Ad26.COV2.S COVID-19 vaccine or a placebo. The rearrangement joins TRBV6-5 to TRBJ1-1; D is perhaps TRBD1 (6 bases). The CDR3 is CASSPAGDGYTEAFF. CDR3 DNA sequence: TGTGCCAGCAGTCCCGCAGGGGACGGCTACACTGAAGCTTTCTTT.